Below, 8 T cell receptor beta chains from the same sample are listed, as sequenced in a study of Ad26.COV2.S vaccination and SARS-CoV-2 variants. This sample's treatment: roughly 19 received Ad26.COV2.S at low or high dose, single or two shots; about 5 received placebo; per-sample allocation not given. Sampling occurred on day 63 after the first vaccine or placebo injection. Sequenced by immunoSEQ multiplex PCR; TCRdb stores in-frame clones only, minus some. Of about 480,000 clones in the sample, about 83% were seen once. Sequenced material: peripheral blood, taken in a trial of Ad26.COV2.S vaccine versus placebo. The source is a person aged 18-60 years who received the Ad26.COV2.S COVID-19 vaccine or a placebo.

The CDR3 sequence is CASIRDSGSGNTIYF. The CDR3 nucleotides read TGCGCCAGCATCCGGGACTCAGGCTCTGGAAACACCATATATTTT. The chain links TRBV23-1 to TRBJ1-3, with D tentatively TRBD1 (5 bases). TRBV23-1 is noted as an ORF with a role that remains uncertain. The CDR3 covers 15 residues. V was clipped by 7 bases and J by 0 bases, with 13 bases between them.

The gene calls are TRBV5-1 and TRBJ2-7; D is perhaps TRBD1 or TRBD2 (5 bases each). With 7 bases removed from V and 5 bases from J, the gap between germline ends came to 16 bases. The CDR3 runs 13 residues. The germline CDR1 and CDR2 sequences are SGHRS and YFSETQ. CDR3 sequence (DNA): TGCGCCAGCCGGGGCCCCACGGTCGACGAGCAGTACTTC. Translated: CASRGPTVDEQYF.

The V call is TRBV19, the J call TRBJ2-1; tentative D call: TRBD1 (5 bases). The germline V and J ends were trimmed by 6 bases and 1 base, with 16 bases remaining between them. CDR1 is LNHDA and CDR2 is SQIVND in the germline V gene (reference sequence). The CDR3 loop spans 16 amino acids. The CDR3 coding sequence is TGTGCCAGTAGGGGGCAGGGAAGGATTTCCTACAATGAGCAGTTCTTC. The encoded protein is CASRGQGRISYNEQFF.

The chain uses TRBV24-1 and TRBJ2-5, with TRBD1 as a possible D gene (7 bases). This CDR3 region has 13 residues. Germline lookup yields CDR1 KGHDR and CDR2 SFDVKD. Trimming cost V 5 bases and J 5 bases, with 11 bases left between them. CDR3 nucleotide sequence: TGTGCCACCAGTGGAGCAGGGGGGGAGACCCAGTACTTC. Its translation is CATSGAGGETQYF.

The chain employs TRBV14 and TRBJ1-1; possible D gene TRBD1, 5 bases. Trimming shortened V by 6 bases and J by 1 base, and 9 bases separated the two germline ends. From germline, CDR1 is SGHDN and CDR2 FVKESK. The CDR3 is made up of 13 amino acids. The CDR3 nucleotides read TGTGCCAGCAGGGGACTAACGAACACTGAAGCTTTCTTT. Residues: CASRGLTNTEAFF.

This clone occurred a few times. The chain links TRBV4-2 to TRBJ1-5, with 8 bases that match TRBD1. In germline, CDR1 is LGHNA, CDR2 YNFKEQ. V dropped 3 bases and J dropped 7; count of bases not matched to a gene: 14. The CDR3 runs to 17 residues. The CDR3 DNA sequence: TGTGCCAGCAGCCAGGGCCGGGGTGGACAGGGTGGCCAGCCCCAGCATTTT. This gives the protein CASSQGRGGQGGQPQHF.

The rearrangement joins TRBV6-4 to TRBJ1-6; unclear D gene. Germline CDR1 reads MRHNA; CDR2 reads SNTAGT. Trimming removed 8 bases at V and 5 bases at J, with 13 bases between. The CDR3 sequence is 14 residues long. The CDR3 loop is CASAGRRDNSPLHF. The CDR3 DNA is TGTGCCAGCGCGGGAAGGAGGGATAATTCACCCCTCCACTTT.

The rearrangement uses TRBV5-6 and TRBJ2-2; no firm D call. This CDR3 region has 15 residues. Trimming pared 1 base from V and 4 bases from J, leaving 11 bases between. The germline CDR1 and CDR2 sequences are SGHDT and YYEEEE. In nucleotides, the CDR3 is TGTGCCAGCAGCTTGAGTAGTCGTTTCACCGGGGAGCTGTTTTTT. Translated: CASSLSSRFTGELFF.